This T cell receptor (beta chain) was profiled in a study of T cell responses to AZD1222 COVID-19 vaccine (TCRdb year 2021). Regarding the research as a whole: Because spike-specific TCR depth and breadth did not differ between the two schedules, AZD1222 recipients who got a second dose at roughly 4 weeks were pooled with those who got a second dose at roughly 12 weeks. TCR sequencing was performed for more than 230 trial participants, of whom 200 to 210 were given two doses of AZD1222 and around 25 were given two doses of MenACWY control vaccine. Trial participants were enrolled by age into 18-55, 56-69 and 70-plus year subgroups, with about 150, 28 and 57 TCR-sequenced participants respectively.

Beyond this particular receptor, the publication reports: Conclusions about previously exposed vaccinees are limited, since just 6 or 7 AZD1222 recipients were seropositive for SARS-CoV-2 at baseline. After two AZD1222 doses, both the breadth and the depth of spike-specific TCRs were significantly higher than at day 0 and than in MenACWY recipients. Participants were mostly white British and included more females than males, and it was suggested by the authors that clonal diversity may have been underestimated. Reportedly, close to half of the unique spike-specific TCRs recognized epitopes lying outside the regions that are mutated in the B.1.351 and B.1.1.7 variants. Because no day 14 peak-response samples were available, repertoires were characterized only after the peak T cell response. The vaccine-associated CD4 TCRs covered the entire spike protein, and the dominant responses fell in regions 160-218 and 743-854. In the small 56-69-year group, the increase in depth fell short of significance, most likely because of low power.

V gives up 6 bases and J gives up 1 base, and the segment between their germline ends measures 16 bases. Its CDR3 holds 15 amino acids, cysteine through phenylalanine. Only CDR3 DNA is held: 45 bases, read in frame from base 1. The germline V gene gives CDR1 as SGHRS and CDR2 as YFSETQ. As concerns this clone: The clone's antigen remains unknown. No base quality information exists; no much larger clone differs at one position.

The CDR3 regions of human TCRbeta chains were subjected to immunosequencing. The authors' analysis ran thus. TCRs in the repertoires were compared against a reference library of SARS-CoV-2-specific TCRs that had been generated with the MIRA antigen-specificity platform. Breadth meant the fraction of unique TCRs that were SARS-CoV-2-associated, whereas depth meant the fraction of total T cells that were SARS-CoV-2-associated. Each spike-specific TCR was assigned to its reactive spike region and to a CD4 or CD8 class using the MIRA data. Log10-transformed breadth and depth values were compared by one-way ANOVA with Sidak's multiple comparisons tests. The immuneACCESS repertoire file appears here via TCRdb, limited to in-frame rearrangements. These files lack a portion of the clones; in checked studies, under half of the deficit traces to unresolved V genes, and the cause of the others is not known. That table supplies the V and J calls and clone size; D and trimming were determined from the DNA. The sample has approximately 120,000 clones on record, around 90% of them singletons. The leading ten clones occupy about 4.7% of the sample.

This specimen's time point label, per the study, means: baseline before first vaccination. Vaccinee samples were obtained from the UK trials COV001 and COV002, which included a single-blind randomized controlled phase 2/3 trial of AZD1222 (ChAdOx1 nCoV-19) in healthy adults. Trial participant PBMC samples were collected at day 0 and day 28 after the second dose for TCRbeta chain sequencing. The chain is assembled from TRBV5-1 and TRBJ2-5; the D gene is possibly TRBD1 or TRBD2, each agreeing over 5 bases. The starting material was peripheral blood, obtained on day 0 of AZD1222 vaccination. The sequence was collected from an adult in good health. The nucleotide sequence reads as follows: TGCGCCAGCAAGGGGACGTCGATTATCCAAGAGACCCAGTACTTC. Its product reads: CASKGTSIIQETQYF.